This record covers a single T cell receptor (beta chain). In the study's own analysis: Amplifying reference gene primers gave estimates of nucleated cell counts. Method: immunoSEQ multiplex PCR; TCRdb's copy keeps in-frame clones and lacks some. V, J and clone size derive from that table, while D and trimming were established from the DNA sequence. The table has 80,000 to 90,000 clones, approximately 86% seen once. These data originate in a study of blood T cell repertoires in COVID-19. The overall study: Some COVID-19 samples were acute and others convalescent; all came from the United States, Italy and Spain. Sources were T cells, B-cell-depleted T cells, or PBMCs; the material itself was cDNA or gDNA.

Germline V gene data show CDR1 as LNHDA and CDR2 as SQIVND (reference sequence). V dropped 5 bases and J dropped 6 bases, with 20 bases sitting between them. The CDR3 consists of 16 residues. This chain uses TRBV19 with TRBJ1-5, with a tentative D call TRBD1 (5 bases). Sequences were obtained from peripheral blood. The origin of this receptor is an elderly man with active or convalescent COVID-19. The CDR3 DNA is TGTGCCAGTAGTCCCGAGTCAGGGATACTGCGTCAGCCCCAGCATTTT. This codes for CASSPESGILRQPQHF. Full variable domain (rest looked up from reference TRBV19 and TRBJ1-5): DGGITQSPKYLFRKEGQNVTLSCEQNLNHDAMYWYRQDPGQGLRLIYYSQIVNDFQKGDIAEGYSVSREKKESFPLTVTSAQKNPTAFYLCASSPESGILRQPQHFGDGTRLSIL.